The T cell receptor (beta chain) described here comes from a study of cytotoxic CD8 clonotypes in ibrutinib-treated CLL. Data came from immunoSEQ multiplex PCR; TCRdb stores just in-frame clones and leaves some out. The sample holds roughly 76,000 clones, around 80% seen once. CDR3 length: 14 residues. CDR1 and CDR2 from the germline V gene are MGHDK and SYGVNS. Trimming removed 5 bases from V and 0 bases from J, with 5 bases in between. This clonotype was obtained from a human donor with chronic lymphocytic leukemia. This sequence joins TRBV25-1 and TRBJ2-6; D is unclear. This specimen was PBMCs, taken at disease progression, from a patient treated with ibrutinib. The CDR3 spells CASSMGSGANVLTF. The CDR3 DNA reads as TGTGCCAGCAGTATGGGCTCTGGGGCCAACGTCCTGACTTTC. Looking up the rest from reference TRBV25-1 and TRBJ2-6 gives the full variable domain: EADIYQTPRYLVIGTGKKITLECSQTMGHDKMYWYQQDPGMELHLIHYSYGVNSTEKGDLSSESTVSRIRTEHFPLTLESARPSHTSQYLCASSMGSGANVLTFGAGSRLTVL.